The 29 T cell receptor beta chains reported below all come from one sample, sequenced in a study of beta chain features in type 1 diabetes. As every portion of the isolated RNA was reverse transcribed, the sequencing read expressed TCRB transcripts. Method: immunoSEQ multiplex PCR; TCRdb's copy keeps in-frame clones and lacks some. The table includes hundreds of thousands of clones, 9.5% to 11% detected once. The sequencing sample was made of naive CD4+ T cells from blood. The receptors were gathered from a woman in her twenties or thirties in good health.

The CDR3 nucleotides are TGTGCCAGCAGCTTAGTGGCGGGAGAGAGAGAGACCCAGTACTTC. This encodes CASSLVAGERETQYF. The chain employs TRBV7-2 and TRBJ2-5; TRBD2 matches at 7 bases. Looked up from germline, CDR1 is SGHTA and CDR2 is FQGNSA. Trimming took 1 base from V and 4 from J; bases not matched to a gene: 6. The CDR3 spans 15 residues.

The chain links TRBV28 to TRBJ1-3; a possible D gene is TRBD1 (6 bases). CDR1 is MDHEN and CDR2 is SYDVKM in the germline V gene. CDR3 length equals 15 residues. The V end was cut by 2 bases, the J end by 6 bases, with 14 bases between. CDR3 amino acids: CASSLLGQSINTIYF. Written as DNA, the CDR3 is TGTGCCAGCAGTTTACTCGGACAGTCCATAAACACCATATATTTT.

This clone has only a few counts. The genes are TRBV9 and TRBJ1-5, with a possible D match to TRBD1 (6 bases). V lost 0 bases to trimming and J lost 7 bases, with 14 bases between them. This CDR3 region has 15 residues. The germline V gene encodes CDR1 SGDLS and CDR2 YYNGEE. CDR3 residues: CASSVGPGAKQPQHF. The CDR3 DNA reads TGTGCCAGCAGCGTAGGCCCAGGGGCAAAGCAGCCCCAGCATTTT.

V gene TRBV6-6 combines with J gene TRBJ2-1, with 9 nucleotides matching TRBD2. Losses at the gene ends were 2 bases for V and 7 bases for J; bases not matched to a gene: 6. Germline V lookup: CDR1 MNHNY, CDR2 SVGAGI (reference sequence). The CDR3 length is 15 residues. This CDR3 is CASSYGGRARNEQFF. DNA for the CDR3: TGTGCCAGCAGTTACGGCGGGAGGGCAAGGAATGAGCAGTTCTTC.

The chain couples TRBV30 to TRBJ1-2, with 7 bases that match TRBD1. After removal of 3 bases from V and 3 bases from J, the junction contained 7 bases not matched to a gene. This CDR3 contains 14 residues. The V gene's germline CDR1 is GTSNPN and CDR2 SVGIG (reference sequence). This chain's CDR3 is CAWRTGFVDYGYTF. The DNA of the CDR3 is TGTGCCTGGAGGACAGGGTTTGTCGACTATGGCTACACCTTC.

This chain links TRBV9 with TRBJ2-3, with a tentative D call TRBD1 (6 bases). This CDR3 has 13 residues. Trimming removed 3 bases from V and 11 bases from J, with 16 bases in between. Germline V gives CDR1 SGDLS, CDR2 YYNGEE. CDR3 protein: CASSGPQGTGQYF. CDR3 sequence (DNA): TGTGCCAGCAGCGGACCACAGGGTACGGGGCAGTATTTT.

V gene TRBV5-1 combines with J gene TRBJ2-2; tentatively, D is TRBD1 (5 bases). Looked up from germline, CDR1 is SGHRS and CDR2 is YFSETQ. The CDR3 extends over 14 amino acids. Trimming stripped 2 bases from V and 2 bases from J, with 7 bases between. CDR3 region: CASSFGQNTGELFF. DNA of the CDR3: TGCGCCAGCAGCTTTGGACAAAACACCGGGGAGCTGTTTTTT. Combining the CDR3 with reference TRBV5-1 and TRBJ2-2 gives the whole variable domain KAGVTQTPRYLIKTRGQQVTLSCSPISGHRSVSWYQQTPGQGLQFLFEYFSETQRNKGNFPGRFSGRQFSNSRSEMNVSTLELGDSALYLCASSFGQNTGELFFGEGSRLTVL.

This clone occurred a few times. The chain carries TRBV19 and TRBJ2-1; 9 nucleotides align to TRBD2. CDR3 length: 13 residues. Germline loops: CDR1 LNHDA, CDR2 SQIVND (reference sequence). The junction had 6 bases not matched to a gene; V was cut back by 7 bases and J by 8 bases. CDR3 sequence: CASISGSRHEQFF. In nucleotides, the CDR3 is TGTGCCAGTATTAGCGGGAGTCGACATGAGCAGTTCTTC.

The sample holds a few counts of this clone. The chain carries TRBV29-1 and TRBJ2-1; 7 nucleotides line up with TRBD2. CDR3 length: 14 residues. J was trimmed by 4 bases and V by 3 bases; bases with no gene match: 6. Germline CDR1 SQVTM, CDR2 ANQGSEA. This chain's CDR3 is CSVDMWEGYNEQFF. The CDR3 DNA follows: TGCAGCGTTGACATGTGGGAGGGATACAATGAGCAGTTCTTC.

This clone occurred a few times. The chain is built from TRBV2 and TRBJ2-7; TRBD2 matches 8 bases. The length of the CDR3 is 13 residues. Trimming took 5 bases from V and 7 from J; bases not matched to a gene: 7. Germline V gene data show CDR1 as SNHLY and CDR2 as FYNNEI. The CDR3 loop reads CASSPGTSREQYF. The CDR3 nucleotides read TGTGCCAGCAGTCCCGGGACTAGTCGGGAGCAGTACTTC.

The chain carries TRBV15 and TRBJ1-5, with unresolved D. Germline CDR1 and CDR2: LNHNV and YYDKDF (reference sequence). Deletions cut 6 bases from V and 5 bases from J, with 17 bases between. The CDR3 is 15 residues long. The DNA for the CDR3 is TGTGCCACCAGAGGGCCGGGGATCCACTATCAGCCCCAGCATTTT. Its protein is CATRGPGIHYQPQHF.

V gene TRBV7-9 combines with J gene TRBJ2-6; TRBD1 aligns across 8 bases. Germline-derived CDR1 and CDR2 are SEHNR and FQNEAQ (reference sequence). The CDR3 is made up of 16 amino acids. Trimming took 4 bases from V and 3 from J; bases not matched to a gene: 5. The CDR3 loop reads CASSSQGAYGANVLTF. CDR3 bases: TGTGCCAGCAGCTCCCAGGGGGCTTATGGGGCCAACGTCCTGACTTTC.

This clone was found a few times. The chain carries TRBV7-9 and TRBJ1-1; 7 nucleotides match TRBD1. CDR1 is SEHNR and CDR2 is FQNEAQ in the germline V gene (reference sequence). The CDR3 consists of 15 residues. The V gene end was trimmed by 3 bases and the J gene end by 1 base; junction bases not matched to a gene: 5. In DNA, the CDR3 is TGTGCCAGCAGCTTCCAGACAGGGACGAACACTGAAGCTTTCTTT. Its protein is CASSFQTGTNTEAFF.

This sequence joins TRBV9 and TRBJ2-6, with D uncertain. From germline, CDR1 is SGDLS and CDR2 YYNGEE. Trimming shortened V by 0 bases and J by 2 bases, and 6 bases separated the two germline ends. The CDR3 length is 15 residues. The CDR3 DNA reads TGTGCCAGCAGCGTAGGGGCCCCTGGGGCCAACGTCCTGACTTTC. Its translation: CASSVGAPGANVLTF.

This clone came up a few times. The chain combines TRBV28 with TRBJ2-7; TRBD2 aligns across 14 bases. V lost 5 bases and J lost 5; bases outside the gene matches: 11. CDR3 length: 17 residues. Germline CDR1 MDHEN, CDR2 SYDVKM. The CDR3 nucleotides are TGTGCCAGCAGTCTCACCCCCCGGACTAGCGGGAGGAACGAGCAGTACTTC. As protein: CASSLTPRTSGRNEQYF. Drawing the rest from reference TRBV28 and TRBJ2-7, the complete variable domain is DVKVTQSSRYLVKRTGEKVFLECVQDMDHENMFWYRQDPGLGLRLIYFSYDVKMKEKGDIPEGYSVSREKKERFSLILESASTNQTSMYLCASSLTPRTSGRNEQYFGPGTRLTVT.

J is TRBJ2-1 and V is TRBV14, with TRBD2 matching over 7 bases. In germline, CDR1 is SGHDN, CDR2 FVKESK. The length of the CDR3 is 15 residues. The trim removed 4 bases at V and 3 bases at J, leaving 6 bases unmatched. CDR3 sequence: CASSPLAVGYNEQFF. The CDR3 nucleotides read TGTGCCAGCAGCCCCCTAGCGGTTGGCTACAATGAGCAGTTCTTC. The variable domain in full, completed from reference TRBV14 and TRBJ2-1, reads EAGVTQFPSHSVIEKGQTVTLRCDPISGHDNLYWYRRVMGKEIKFLLHFVKESKQDESGMPNNRFLAERTGGTYSTLKVQPAELEDSGVYFCASSPLAVGYNEQFFGPGTRLTVL.

This clone was seen a few times. The rearrangement joins TRBV30 to TRBJ1-2; D is perhaps TRBD1 (5 bases). V lost 1 base and J lost 4, with 7 bases in between. The CDR3 runs to 12 residues. The germline CDR1 and CDR2 sequences are GTSNPN and SVGIG (reference sequence). The CDR3 DNA follows: TGTGCCTGGAGTGGGGGGGTCTATGGCTACACCTTC. Amino acids: CAWSGGVYGYTF.

This clone was recorded a few times. V and J are TRBV4-2 and TRBJ2-7; TRBD2 might be the D (5 bases). Germline-derived CDR1 and CDR2 are LGHNA and YNFKEQ. The CDR3 has 16 amino acids. V dropped 0 bases and J dropped 0 bases, with 12 bases sitting between them. The CDR3 loop is CASSQDRVANSYEQYF. CDR3 coding DNA: TGTGCCAGCAGCCAAGATCGGGTAGCGAACTCCTACGAGCAGTACTTC.

The chain links TRBV16 to TRBJ1-4, with D unclear. The CDR3 is 15 residues long. Trimming stripped 7 bases from V and 5 bases from J, with 17 bases between. CDR1 KGHSY and CDR2 FQNENV come from the germline V gene. The DNA for the CDR3 is TGTGCCAGCACCCGAGGAATCGGGGAGAATGAAAAACTGTTTTTT. Its protein is CASTRGIGENEKLFF.

This rearrangement joins TRBV11-1 to TRBJ2-1; 8 nucleotides align to TRBD2. This CDR3 is built from 17 residues. From germline, CDR1 is SGHAT and CDR2 FQDESV (reference sequence). V trimming: 1 base; J trimming: 0 bases; junction bases outside the gene matches: 5. The CDR3 coding sequence is TGTGCCAGCAGCTTAGAGGTAGCGGGAAGCTCCTACAATGAGCAGTTCTTC. Translated, it gives CASSLEVAGSSYNEQFF.

The chain has TRBV5-1 and TRBJ1-1; 8 positions agree with TRBD1. With 0 bases clipped from V and 1 base from J, the junction kept 2 bases outside the gene matches. The CDR3 is 15 residues long. CDR1 is SGHRS, CDR2 YFSETQ, per germline. CDR3 bases: TGCGCCAGCAGCTTGGATGGACAGGGGAACACTGAAGCTTTCTTT. It encodes CASSLDGQGNTEAFF.

With respect to this clone: Other DNA sequences in this specimen translate into the identical CDR3. The chain employs TRBV27 and TRBJ2-7, with 11 bases aligning to TRBD2. The germline V gene has CDR1 MNHEY and CDR2 SMNVEV (reference sequence). V shed 6 bases and J 1 base; nucleotides not matched to a gene: 5. The CDR3 is made up of 15 amino acids. The chain's CDR3 is CASRRTSGSSYEQYF. CDR3 DNA: TGTGCCAGCAGACGGACTAGCGGGTCTTCCTACGAGCAGTACTTC.

The chain has TRBV28 and TRBJ1-1; TRBD1 agrees at 12 bases. V lost 5 bases, J lost 4 bases, and 11 bases stayed unmatched. CDR3 length equals 17 residues. CDR1 and CDR2 (germline): MDHEN, SYDVKM. CDR3 loop: CASSGPGQGARGTEAFF. The CDR3 coding sequence is TGTGCCAGCAGTGGCCCGGGACAGGGGGCGCGGGGCACTGAAGCTTTCTTT.

The V call is TRBV11-3, the J call TRBJ2-1; 7 bases are shared with TRBD2. CDR1 is SGHNT and CDR2 is YENEEA in the germline V gene. This CDR3 has 18 residues. V lost 0 bases to trimming and J lost 7 bases; unmatched junction nucleotides: 15. The CDR3 loop is CASSLEMGGSETLNEQFF. Written as DNA, the CDR3 is TGTGCCAGCAGCTTAGAAATGGGAGGGAGCGAAACTTTGAATGAGCAGTTCTTC.

The V gene is TRBV25-1, the J gene TRBJ2-3; D is uncertain. This CDR3 region has 16 residues. V was shortened by 4 bases and J by 0 bases, with 14 bases between the two germline ends. Germline V gene sequence: CDR1 MGHDK, CDR2 SYGVNS. The CDR3 protein is CASSVIRYSSTDTQYF. For the CDR3, the DNA is TGTGCCAGCAGTGTCATCAGGTACTCTAGCACAGATACGCAGTATTTT.

The chain combines TRBV28 with TRBJ1-1; maybe TRBD1 (6 bases). This CDR3 region has 17 residues. Germline V gene data show CDR1 as MDHEN and CDR2 as SYDVKM. The V and J ends lost 6 bases and 6 bases respectively, with 26 bases between them. The CDR3 DNA sequence: TGTGCCAGCAGGCAACTCCCAGGGGCGGGGGTGGGTCCTGAAGCTTTCTTT. This gives the protein CASRQLPGAGVGPEAFF.

This clone was observed a few times. This rearrangement joins TRBV7-3 to TRBJ2-1, with D possibly being TRBD2 (5 bases). The ends were cut back, 5 bases at V and 6 bases at J, with 14 bases in the middle. The length of the CDR3 is 14 residues. Germline values: CDR1 SGHTA, CDR2 FQGTGA. The DNA for the CDR3 is TGTGCCAGCAGCCAAGAGGGATTTCGCAATGAGCAGTTCTTC. The encoded protein is CASSQEGFRNEQFF.

The chain employs TRBV7-2 and TRBJ2-1; 9 bases align to TRBD1. CDR1 is SGHTA, CDR2 FQGNSA, per germline. The ends lost 1 base at V and 4 bases at J; junction bases unmatched: 5. The CDR3 loop spans 16 amino acids. The CDR3 protein is CASSLVAGTGYNEQFF. CDR3 nucleotides: TGTGCCAGCAGCTTAGTAGCCGGGACAGGGTACAATGAGCAGTTCTTC.

This clone was seen more than once but under ten times. This chain links TRBV28 with TRBJ1-5, with TRBD1 matching over 8 bases. The CDR3 covers 17 residues. Germline V gene data show CDR1 as MDHEN and CDR2 as SYDVKM. Trimming cost V 7 bases and J 5 bases; bases outside gene matches: 16. The CDR3 loop is CASIHPAGVRGHQPQHF. The CDR3 nucleotides are TGTGCCAGCATCCACCCCGCGGGGGTCAGGGGGCATCAGCCCCAGCATTTT.